Each of the 32 T cell receptor beta chains below was sequenced from the same sample in a study of cytomegalovirus exposure and HLA in healthy donors. This PCR relied on a set of 60 Vbeta primers and 13 Jbeta primers. Profiling relied on immunoSEQ multiplex PCR, and the TCRdb table lists in-frame clones only, not all of them. The repertoire includes about 160,000 clones, about 75% of them detected once, and 7% to 8.5% sits in the top ten. The specimen sequenced was PBMCs. The origin of the receptors is a male donor in good health and CMV-seropositive.

About this clone itself: The junction departs from germline at one end; a sequencing error may be responsible. This chain uses TRBV7-9 with TRBJ2-1, with 7 bases aligning to TRBD1. Per germline, CDR1 SEHNR and CDR2 FQNEAQ (reference sequence). The CDR3 is 12 residues long. Here the CDR3 reads CASSYDGTAVLF. CDR3 in DNA: TGTGCCAGCAGCTACGACGGGACAGCGGTGCTCTTC.

The rearrangement joins TRBV7-9 to TRBJ1-4; weak D call: TRBD1 (5 bases). Trimming took 0 bases from V and 8 from J, leaving 10 bases between them. The CDR3 contains 14 residues. Germline loops: CDR1 SEHNR, CDR2 FQNEAQ (reference sequence). CDR3 DNA sequence: TGTGCCAGCAGCTTAGCGGCACGGGGGGAAAAACTGTTTTTT. Amino acid sequence: CASSLAARGEKLFF.

This chain uses TRBV7-8 with TRBJ1-1; 7 bases align to TRBD1. Germline trimming cut 5 bases from V and 0 bases from J; bases unmatched to any gene: 6. Germline V gives CDR1 SGHVS, CDR2 FQNEAQ. This CDR3 is built from 15 residues. CDR3: CASSIQGRVNTEAFF. CDR3 bases: TGTGCCAGCAGCATACAGGGGCGGGTGAACACTGAAGCTTTCTTT.

The J gene is TRBJ2-1, the V gene TRBV7-2; 7 bases are shared with TRBD1. Germline lookup yields CDR1 SGHTA and CDR2 FQGNSA. The V segment lost 5 bases and the J segment 6 bases; nucleotides outside the gene matches: 7. This CDR3 contains 14 residues. DNA of the CDR3: TGTGCCAGCAGCCTAATGACAGGGAGCAATGAGCAGTTCTTC. This codes for CASSLMTGSNEQFF.

The CDR3 DNA follows: TGTGCCAGCAGCTTATCTCTAGCGGGGAGCACAGATACGCAGTATTTT. Translating gives CASSLSLAGSTDTQYF. The rearrangement uses TRBV7-6 and TRBJ2-3; 9 bases agree with TRBD2. The ends lost 2 bases at V and 0 bases at J; junction bases unmatched: 3. CDR1 is SGHVS, CDR2 FNYEAQ, per germline. The CDR3 sequence is 16 residues long.

The chain recombines TRBV6-1 with TRBJ1-1, with D perhaps matching TRBD1 (6 bases). The V and J ends lost 5 bases and 3 bases respectively, with 16 bases between them. This CDR3 is 15 amino acids long. The germline gives CDR1 MNHNS, CDR2 SASEGT. The DNA of the CDR3 is TGTGCCAGCAGTTCCCGACAGGCAGGTCACACTGAAGCTTTCTTT. It translates to CASSSRQAGHTEAFF.

The chain joins TRBV21-1 to TRBJ2-2; the D segment call TRBD1 is taken from the table without a DNA check. TRBV21-1 constitutes a pseudogene. The CDR3 has 15 amino acids. CDR3 DNA sequence: TGTGCCAGCAGCAAGTACAGGGGGCGACACGGGGAGCTGTTTTTT. It is translated as CASSKYRGRHGELFF.

The chain combines TRBV10-1 with TRBJ2-1, with no clear D. Trimming cost V 0 bases and J 5 bases, with 14 bases left between them. Looked up from germline, CDR1 is WNHNN and CDR2 is SYGVQD (reference sequence). The CDR3 has 16 amino acids. The CDR3 region has the DNA TGCGCCAGCAGTGAGTCGGCGAGCCTAGGCGACAATGAGCAGTTCTTC. This encodes CASSESASLGDNEQFF.

This clone appeared a single time. Here the CDR3 DNA reads TGCGCCAGCAGCCGCACCCCGGGACTAGCGGGCCTTACCGGAGTAGCCGGGGAGCTGTTTTTT. It specifies CASSRTPGLAGLTGVAGELFF. This rearrangement joins TRBV4-1 to TRBJ2-2; 12 positions agree with TRBD2. Germline lookup yields CDR1 MGHRA and CDR2 YSYEKL. CDR3 size: 21 residues. J was trimmed by 6 bases and V by 4 bases; bases with no gene match: 21.

The chain links TRBV5-6 to TRBJ1-1; 7 nucleotides agree with TRBD1. The V gene end was trimmed by 1 base and the J gene end by 2 bases; junction bases not matched to a gene: 8. This CDR3 contains 16 residues. Germline loops: CDR1 SGHDT, CDR2 YYEEEE. CDR3 in amino acids: CASSLFGQDLNTEAFF. The CDR3 nucleotides read TGTGCCAGCAGCTTGTTCGGACAGGACCTAAACACTGAAGCTTTCTTT.

The chain employs TRBV5-1 and TRBJ2-5; D is possibly TRBD2 (6 bases). Germline CDR1 SGHRS, CDR2 YFSETQ. Trimming pared 3 bases from V and 1 base from J, leaving 13 bases between. The CDR3 covers 15 residues. CDR3 DNA: TGCGCCAGCAGCTCCGGGAGCCGGGCCCAAGAGACCCAGTACTTC. Encoded protein: CASSSGSRAQETQYF.

The chain joins TRBV7-3 to TRBJ2-2, with D maybe TRBD1 (6 bases). Germline V gives CDR1 SGHTA, CDR2 FQGTGA. The CDR3 covers 16 residues. Trimming stripped 2 bases from V and 4 bases from J, with 14 bases between. CDR3 amino acids: CASSLGWGLGTGELFF. The CDR3 nucleotides are TGTGCCAGCAGCTTAGGGTGGGGGCTCGGCACCGGGGAGCTGTTTTTT.

This clone turned up a few times. This sequence joins TRBV4-2 and TRBJ2-7; 8 bases agree with TRBD1. CDR1 and CDR2 from the germline V gene are LGHNA and YNFKEQ. The CDR3 loop spans 15 amino acids. Unmatched junction bases numbered 5, after V lost 0 bases and J lost 4 bases. Here the CDR3 DNA reads TGTGCCAGCAGCCAAGATGGGACAGGCCAATACGAGCAGTACTTC. Its translation: CASSQDGTGQYEQYF.

The V gene is TRBV5-4, the J gene TRBJ2-3; 9 bases map to TRBD1. Germline CDR1 and CDR2: SGHNT and YYREEE (reference sequence). This CDR3 has 15 amino acids. The J segment lost 8 bases and the V segment lost 1 base, leaving 8 bases of the junction unmatched. The DNA of the CDR3 is TGTGCCAGCAGCTTGCCGGGACAGGGCATGGGTACGCAGTATTTT. It translates to CASSLPGQGMGTQYF.

The genes are TRBV5-1 and TRBJ2-2; 8 nucleotides match TRBD2. After removal of 1 base from V and 6 bases from J, the junction contained 8 bases not matched to a gene. Per germline, CDR1 SGHRS and CDR2 YFSETQ. CDR3 length: 16 residues. CDR3 residues: CASSLWGGGPPGELFF. CDR3 DNA: TGCGCCAGCAGCTTGTGGGGCGGGGGGCCCCCCGGGGAGCTGTTTTTT.

This clone has a handful of counts. DNA for the CDR3: TGCGCCAGCAAACTCACAGGGGGGAGCCATAGCAACGTCCTGACTTTC. Translation: CASKLTGGSHSNVLTF. The gene calls are TRBV5-1 and TRBJ2-6; TRBD1 agrees at 8 bases. CDR1 is SGHRS and CDR2 is YFSETQ in the germline V gene. V dropped 6 bases and J dropped 9; count of bases not matched to a gene: 14. The CDR3 contains 16 residues. Based on the CDR3 plus reference TRBV5-1 and TRBJ2-6, the full variable domain is KAGVTQTPRYLIKTRGQQVTLSCSPISGHRSVSWYQQTPGQGLQFLFEYFSETQRNKGNFPGRFSGRQFSNSRSEMNVSTLELGDSALYLCASKLTGGSHSNVLTFGAGSRLTVL.

The gene calls are TRBV2 and TRBJ1-5, with 8 bases aligning to TRBD1. The CDR3 is made up of 14 amino acids. Germline CDR1 reads SNHLY; CDR2 reads FYNNEI. Germline trimming cut 6 bases from V and 4 bases from J; bases unmatched to any gene: 5. The CDR3 bases are TGTGCCAGCAGGGGACAGGACGCAAATCAGCCCCAGCATTTT. It translates to CASRGQDANQPQHF. Full variable domain (rest looked up from reference TRBV2 and TRBJ1-5): EPEVTQTPSHQVTQMGQEVILRCVPISNHLYFYWYRQILGQKVEFLVSFYNNEISEKSEIFDDQFSVERPDGSNFTLKIRSTKLEDSAMYFCASRGQDANQPQHFGDGTRLSIL.

The CDR3 here is CASSSGGATDTQYF. The CDR3 DNA is TGTGCCAGCAGTAGCGGGGGGGCCACAGATACGCAGTATTTT. V and J are TRBV6-6 and TRBJ2-3, with 10 positions matching TRBD2. The CDR3 consists of 14 residues. The J segment lost 2 bases and the V segment lost 5 bases, leaving 1 base of the junction unmatched. Germline V gene lookup returns CDR1 MNHNY and CDR2 SVGAGI (reference sequence).

The chain employs TRBV6-5 and TRBJ2-7; 7 positions match TRBD1. CDR3 length: 12 residues. With V trimmed by 4 bases and J by 6 bases, 3 bases remained unmatched. CDR1 is MNHEY and CDR2 is SVGAGI in the germline V gene. The CDR3 region is CASSFRQGEQYF. The CDR3 region has the DNA TGTGCCAGCAGTTTCAGACAGGGCGAGCAGTACTTC.

The J gene is TRBJ2-7, the V gene TRBV27; TRBD2 matches at 8 bases. This CDR3 spans 13 amino acids. Trimming at V came to 0 bases and at J to 6 bases, leaving 1 base not matched to a gene. Germline V gene sequence: CDR1 MNHEY, CDR2 SMNVEV (reference sequence). The CDR3 DNA is TGTGCCAGCAGTTTATCGCGGGGGGCCGAGCAGTACTTC. Translation gives CASSLSRGAEQYF.

The chain carries TRBV7-6 and TRBJ2-7; D is perhaps TRBD1 (7 bases). Germline lookup yields CDR1 SGHVS and CDR2 FNYEAQ. The CDR3 contains 14 residues. Trimming removed 5 bases from V and 3 bases from J, with 14 bases in between. CDR3 DNA: TGTGCCAGCAGCGAAGGACAGGAGGGCTACGAGCAGTACTTC. Amino acids: CASSEGQEGYEQYF.

The chain carries TRBV27 and TRBJ2-7; 12 bases are a match to TRBD2. The CDR3 has 15 residues. V lost 6 bases, J lost 5 bases, and 8 bases stayed unmatched. Germline CDR1 is MNHEY and CDR2 is SMNVEV (reference sequence). The CDR3 reads CASRVQTSGGHEQYF. The CDR3 DNA reads TGTGCCAGCAGGGTACAGACTAGCGGGGGCCACGAGCAGTACTTC.

A few counts support this clone. The J gene is TRBJ1-1, the V gene TRBV19; no reliable D call. V was pared by 2 bases and J by 6 bases, with 13 bases between. CDR1 is LNHDA, CDR2 SQIVND, per germline (reference sequence). This CDR3 is 14 amino acids long. The CDR3 reads CASSITGRGAEAFF. The DNA of the CDR3 is TGTGCCAGTAGTATAACCGGGAGAGGCGCTGAAGCTTTCTTT.

The CDR3 region is CASSIGTGAGYQETQYF. The CDR3 DNA is TGTGCCAGTAGTATAGGGACAGGGGCCGGGTATCAAGAGACCCAGTACTTC. The chain combines TRBV19 with TRBJ2-5; the match to TRBD1 covers 9 bases. Germline loops: CDR1 LNHDA, CDR2 SQIVND (reference sequence). The CDR3 spans 17 residues. V was clipped by 1 base and J by 2 bases; unmatched bases: 8.

The chain employs TRBV7-3 and TRBJ2-5; 7 bases are shared with TRBD2. This CDR3 region has 13 residues. Per the germline V gene, CDR1 is SGHTA and CDR2 is FQGTGA. Trimming at V came to 5 bases and at J to 3 bases, leaving 3 bases not matched to a gene. CDR3 residues: CASSPAGKETQYF. The CDR3 bases are TGTGCCAGCAGCCCAGCGGGGAAAGAGACCCAGTACTTC.

A few counts support this clone. V is TRBV2 and J is TRBJ2-5; a possible D gene is TRBD2 (5 bases). With 1 base removed from V and 4 bases from J, the gap between germline ends came to 13 bases. The germline V gene has CDR1 SNHLY and CDR2 FYNNEI. This CDR3 region has 15 residues. CDR3 region: CASSEGLLGSETQYF. The CDR3 region has the DNA TGTGCCAGCAGTGAAGGACTATTAGGGTCAGAGACCCAGTACTTC.

The chain is built from TRBV6-1 and TRBJ1-1; tentative D call: TRBD1 (5 bases). The CDR3 runs to 12 residues. Germline values: CDR1 MNHNS, CDR2 SASEGT. Trimming removed 8 bases from V and 4 bases from J, with 11 bases in between. CDR3 in DNA: TGTGCCAGCGGAGGGACTCCCACTGAAGCTTTCTTT. Its translation: CASGGTPTEAFF.

This clone was recorded a few times. The rearrangement joins TRBV7-2 to TRBJ1-2, with D tentatively TRBD1 (6 bases). Germline CDR1 and CDR2: SGHTA and FQGNSA. This CDR3 contains 13 residues. V was trimmed by 7 bases and J by 4 bases, leaving 13 bases between them. CDR3 nucleotides: TGTGCCAGCACCATTACAGGGTTCTATGGCTACACCTTC. Translation: CASTITGFYGYTF.

The V and J genes are TRBV5-4 and TRBJ2-1, with TRBD1 matching 8 bases. The V gene end was trimmed by 0 bases and the J gene end by 10 bases; junction bases not matched to a gene: 6. The CDR3 is made up of 14 amino acids. CDR1 is SGHNT and CDR2 is YYREEE in the germline V gene (reference sequence). CDR3 amino acids: CASSLDGTGAEQFF. The CDR3 region has the DNA TGTGCCAGCAGCTTGGATGGGACAGGAGCAGAGCAGTTCTTC.

The V gene is TRBV4-3, the J gene TRBJ2-7; D unresolved. The CDR3 loop spans 14 amino acids. Trimming shortened V by 1 base and J by 0 bases, and 7 bases separated the two germline ends. The germline V gene has CDR1 LGHNA and CDR2 YSLEER. CDR3 DNA sequence: TGCGCCAGCAGCCAAGCTCCCAGCTCCTACGAGCAGTACTTC. This translates into CASSQAPSSYEQYF.

This clone is a singleton in its sample. This sequence joins TRBV27 and TRBJ1-1; perhaps TRBD1 as D (6 bases). Germline CDR1 MNHEY, CDR2 SMNVEV (reference sequence). The CDR3 has 14 amino acids. V was shortened by 8 bases and J by 9 bases, with 22 bases between the two germline ends. The chain's CDR3 is CASLPDRSFCKAFF. In nucleotides, the CDR3 is TGTGCCAGCTTACCGGACAGATCCTTCTGTAAAGCTTTCTTT.

The chain has TRBV4-2 and TRBJ2-5; 14 bases map to TRBD2. Looked up from germline, CDR1 is LGHNA and CDR2 is YNFKEQ. V gave up 2 bases and J gave up 2 bases; unmatched junction bases: 1. CDR3 size: 16 residues. In DNA form, the CDR3 reads TGTGCCAGCAGCCAAAGACTAGCGGGGGGGCAAGAGACCCAGTACTTC. Protein sequence: CASSQRLAGGQETQYF.